The 31 T cell receptor beta chains below all came from one sample that was sequenced in a study of OX40 agonist ivuxolimab in advanced cancers. Using immunoSEQ multiplex PCR, the repertoire was profiled, and TCRdb retains in-frame clones only, with some absent. The top ten clones hold roughly 0.59% of a sample with around 120,000 clones, roughly nine tenths of them seen once. Specimen: CD4+ or CD8+ T cells sorted from blood, collected in a trial of the OX40 agonist ivuxolimab. These receptors all stem from an adult with an advanced solid tumor such as melanoma, head and neck, liver or kidney cancer.

This clone has just one count. In DNA, the CDR3 is TGCGCCAGCAGCCAAGAATTAGGTTACGAGCAGTACTTC. Translated: CASSQELGYEQYF. This chain joins TRBV4-3 and TRBJ2-7; D remains ambiguous. Trimming shortened V by 0 bases and J by 4 bases, and 7 bases separated the two germline ends. This CDR3 region has 13 residues. Germline CDR1 and CDR2: LGHNA and YSLEER.

This clone was counted once. The gene calls are TRBV7-2 and TRBJ1-2; D is possibly TRBD1 (5 bases). V was pared by 5 bases and J by 8 bases, with 18 bases between. The CDR3 contains 14 residues. CDR1 is SGHTA, CDR2 FQGNSA, per germline. For the CDR3, the DNA is TGTGCCAGCAGCCTCGACCCGGGACGGAGGGGCTACACCTTC. Its translation: CASSLDPGRRGYTF.

The V and J genes are TRBV11-2 and TRBJ1-4; 8 bases align to TRBD1. This CDR3 is built from 15 residues. V dropped 5 bases and J dropped 7; count of bases not matched to a gene: 9. The germline gives CDR1 SGHAT, CDR2 FQNNGV. The CDR3 protein is CASSPIRTGSEKLFF. The CDR3 DNA reads TGTGCCAGCAGCCCCATCCGGACAGGGAGTGAAAAACTGTTTTTT.

The chain recombines TRBV5-1 with TRBJ2-7; 11 bases map to TRBD2. Germline CDR1 reads SGHRS; CDR2 reads YFSETQ. J gave up 6 bases and V 5 bases, and 7 bases lay outside the gene matches. The CDR3 covers 14 residues. The CDR3 DNA reads as TGCGCCAGCAGACCGACTAGCGGGGCCCCCGAGCAGTACTTC. Its translation is CASRPTSGAPEQYF.

The chain joins TRBV6-5 to TRBJ2-7; 8 positions agree with TRBD2. This CDR3 comprises 14 residues. V lost 8 bases to trimming and J lost 6 bases; unmatched junction nucleotides: 12. CDR1 and CDR2 (germline): MNHEY, SVGAGI. The CDR3 loop reads CASVHGGGGTEQYF. CDR3 DNA: TGTGCCAGCGTCCACGGAGGCGGGGGGACCGAGCAGTACTTC.

The J gene is TRBJ2-5, the V gene TRBV10-2; 8 nucleotides match TRBD2. CDR3 length equals 13 residues. Per the germline V gene, CDR1 is WSHSY and CDR2 is SAAADI. After removal of 9 bases from V and 5 bases from J, the junction contained 8 bases not matched to a gene. Here the CDR3 reads CASETGGIETQYF. CDR3 in DNA: TGCGCCAGTGAAACGGGGGGGATTGAGACCCAGTACTTC.

The chain combines TRBV7-2 with TRBJ2-1, with 10 bases identical to TRBD2. The junction had 7 bases not matched to a gene; V was cut back by 5 bases and J by 6 bases. The CDR3 length is 15 residues. Germline values: CDR1 SGHTA, CDR2 FQGNSA. CDR3 in amino acids: CASSPTSGVGNEQFF. In DNA, the CDR3 is TGTGCCAGCAGCCCCACTAGCGGGGTCGGCAATGAGCAGTTCTTC.

The chain is built from TRBV4-3 and TRBJ1-2; D is ambiguous. CDR3 length: 14 residues. Germline-derived CDR1 and CDR2 are LGHNA and YSLEER. The germline V and J ends were trimmed by 4 bases and 8 bases, with 17 bases remaining between them. The CDR3: CASSRTIGVEGYTF. The CDR3 region has the DNA TGCGCCAGCAGCCGCACAATCGGTGTTGAGGGCTACACCTTC.

The chain couples TRBV25-1 to TRBJ1-1; D remains unclear. CDR3 size: 17 residues. Trimming pared 2 bases from V and 6 bases from J, leaving 22 bases between. Looked up from germline, CDR1 is MGHDK and CDR2 is SYGVNS. CDR3 in DNA: TGTGCCAGCAGTGAAGATCCCCGGTTGTCATCTCCGGCTGAAGCTTTCTTT. It is translated as CASSEDPRLSSPAEAFF.

This clone was recorded only once. This chain's CDR3 is CASSLVGDSTDTQYF. Here the CDR3 DNA reads TGCGCCAGCAGCTTGGTGGGGGACAGCACAGATACGCAGTATTTT. This chain joins TRBV5-1 and TRBJ2-3, with D perhaps TRBD1 or TRBD2 (5 bases each). The CDR3 totals 15 residues. With 0 bases removed from V and 0 bases from J, the gap between germline ends came to 8 bases. Germline V gene lookup returns CDR1 SGHRS and CDR2 YFSETQ.

J is TRBJ2-1 and V is TRBV7-6; TRBD1 aligns across 7 bases. The CDR3 is made up of 14 amino acids. Germline V gives CDR1 SGHVS, CDR2 FNYEAQ. Trimming took 5 bases from V and 1 from J; bases not matched to a gene: 2. CDR3 DNA: TGTGCCAGCAGCCGGGACAGATCCTACAATGAGCAGTTCTTC. Translated, it gives CASSRDRSYNEQFF.

V gene TRBV27 combines with J gene TRBJ1-5; weak D call: TRBD1 (5 bases). The length of the CDR3 is 16 residues. Trimming shortened V by 4 bases and J by 8 bases, and 21 bases separated the two germline ends. Germline V lookup: CDR1 MNHEY, CDR2 SMNVEV (reference sequence). The CDR3 protein is CASSSMGGGAPEPQHF. CDR3 sequence (DNA): TGTGCCAGCAGTTCCATGGGGGGGGGAGCCCCCGAGCCCCAGCATTTT.

The chain has TRBV19 and TRBJ1-6; no definite D call. The CDR3 has 15 amino acids. Germline-derived CDR1 and CDR2 are LNHDA and SQIVND (reference sequence). The V end lost 3 bases, the J end lost 7 bases, and 13 bases lay between the germline ends. The chain's CDR3 is CASSISPQANSPLHF. The CDR3 DNA reads as TGTGCCAGTAGTATCAGTCCTCAAGCCAATTCACCCCTCCACTTT.

The chain joins TRBV18 to TRBJ1-2, with unresolved D. The CDR3 is made up of 14 amino acids. Germline V gene lookup returns CDR1 KGHSH and CDR2 LQKENI. The V end lost 1 base, the J end lost 3 bases, and 9 bases lay between the germline ends. CDR3 DNA sequence: TGTGCCAGCTCACCACAGGTCGGAGACTATGGCTACACCTTC. Its protein is CASSPQVGDYGYTF.

This chain uses TRBV7-2 with TRBJ1-1, with TRBD1 matching over 8 bases. The CDR3 is 16 residues long. Per the germline V gene, CDR1 is SGHTA and CDR2 is FQGNSA. V was clipped by 4 bases and J by 5 bases; unmatched bases: 12. CDR3 loop: CASSSRTGTRGTEAFF. The CDR3 DNA is TGTGCCAGCAGCTCCCGGACAGGGACCCGAGGTACTGAAGCTTTCTTT. The whole variable domain, remainder taken from reference TRBV7-2 and TRBJ1-1, is GAGVSQSPSNKVTEKGKDVELRCDPISGHTALYWYRQSLGQGLEFLIYFQGNSAPDKSGLPSDRFSAERTGGSVSTLTIQRTQQEDSAVYLCASSSRTGTRGTEAFFGQGTRLTVV.

The chain has TRBV11-2 and TRBJ1-4, with a tentative D call TRBD1 (5 bases). CDR1 SGHAT and CDR2 FQNNGV come from the germline V gene. Deletions cut 5 bases from V and 8 bases from J, with 18 bases between. The CDR3 is 15 amino acids. CDR3 sequence reads: CASSLTRRGGEKLFF. CDR3 bases: TGTGCCAGCAGCCTAACTCGTAGGGGAGGCGAAAAACTGTTTTTT.

V is TRBV28 and J is TRBJ1-1; D is ambiguous. There are 15 residues in the CDR3. Trimming left V 7 bases short and J 6 bases short, with 21 bases between. CDR1 is MDHEN, CDR2 SYDVKM, per germline. CDR3 protein: CASMRNGVITAEAFF. The CDR3 DNA is TGTGCCAGCATGAGAAACGGGGTGATAACTGCTGAAGCTTTCTTT. The full variable domain, completed using reference TRBV28 and TRBJ1-1, is DVKVTQSSRYLVKRTGEKVFLECVQDMDHENMFWYRQDPGLGLRLIYFSYDVKMKEKGDIPEGYSVSREKKERFSLILESASTNQTSMYLCASMRNGVITAEAFFGQGTRLTVV.

The chain recombines TRBV7-9 with TRBJ2-3; a possible D gene is TRBD2 (6 bases). The germline CDR1 and CDR2 sequences are SEHNR and FQNEAQ (reference sequence). V lost 1 base and J lost 2, with 16 bases in between. This CDR3 has 17 residues. The CDR3 protein is CASSLVGRGPPTDTQYF. The CDR3 DNA sequence: TGTGCCAGCAGCTTAGTAGGGCGGGGCCCTCCCACAGATACGCAGTATTTT.

The V and J genes are TRBV6-5 and TRBJ1-2; D remains unclear. In germline, CDR1 is MNHEY, CDR2 SVGAGI. V lost 0 bases to trimming and J lost 9 bases, with 14 bases between them. This CDR3 has 14 amino acids. CDR3 in DNA: TGTGCCAGCAGTTACTCGAAATTGAGAGGAAGCTACACCTTC. This codes for CASSYSKLRGSYTF.

The rearrangement uses TRBV21-1 and TRBJ1-5. TRBV21-1 counts as a pseudogene. The CDR3 spans 18 residues. DNA for the CDR3: TGTGCCAGCAGCAAAATTGCCCGATTGGATAGGGCCGCGCAGCCCCAGCATTTT. This gives the protein CASSKIARLDRAAQPQHF.

The chain uses TRBV15 and TRBJ2-3; possibly TRBD2 for D (5 bases). Between the trimmed V and J ends, which lost 5 bases and 1 base, there was a span of 10 bases. This CDR3 comprises 14 residues. Germline values: CDR1 LNHNV, CDR2 YYDKDF (reference sequence). CDR3 DNA sequence: TGTGCCACCAGCGTTACTAGGGGCACAGATACGCAGTATTTT. Its translation is CATSVTRGTDTQYF.

The chain is built from TRBV28 and TRBJ1-4; tentatively, D is TRBD1 (5 bases). V lost 8 bases to trimming and J lost 0 bases, with 10 bases between them. CDR1 and CDR2 (germline): MDHEN, SYDVKM. The CDR3 extends over 14 amino acids. The CDR3 loop reads CASGLGATNEKLFF. The CDR3 DNA reads TGTGCCAGCGGCCTGGGGGCAACTAATGAAAAACTGTTTTTT.

This chain joins TRBV5-1 and TRBJ2-1, with a tentative D call TRBD2 (6 bases). Trimming stripped 4 bases from V and 8 bases from J, with 19 bases between. Germline loops: CDR1 SGHRS, CDR2 YFSETQ. There are 15 residues in the CDR3. The CDR3 region is CASSLRDLSRDEQFF. Written as DNA, the CDR3 is TGCGCCAGCAGCCTCCGGGACTTAAGTCGAGATGAGCAGTTCTTC.

This chain joins TRBV16 and TRBJ1-3; D call uncertain. The CDR3 extends over 16 amino acids. V lost 0 bases to trimming and J lost 0 bases, with 9 bases between them. The germline V gene encodes CDR1 KGHSY and CDR2 FQNENV. The CDR3 sequence is CASSQSRLSSGNTIYF. The CDR3 region has the DNA TGTGCCAGCAGCCAATCGAGGCTTAGCTCTGGAAACACCATATATTTT.

The CDR3 nucleotides are TGTGCCAGCAGCTTAAGTGTATACGAGCAGTACTTC. Translated, it gives CASSLSVYEQYF. This chain joins TRBV7-2 and TRBJ2-7; no definite D call. Germline V gene sequence: CDR1 SGHTA, CDR2 FQGNSA. The CDR3 sequence is 12 residues long. V lost 2 bases and J lost 4, with 6 bases in between.

This chain joins TRBV7-9 and TRBJ1-4; D is uncertain. Germline CDR1 is SEHNR and CDR2 is FQNEAQ (reference sequence). Trimming removed 1 base at V and 7 bases at J, with 13 bases between. CDR3 length equals 15 residues. The CDR3: CASSLGGPSSEKLFF. CDR3 DNA: TGTGCCAGCAGCTTAGGAGGCCCTAGTTCTGAAAAACTGTTTTTT. The full variable domain, completed using reference TRBV7-9 and TRBJ1-4, is DTGVSQNPRHKITKRGQNVTFRCDPISEHNRLYWYRQTLGQGPEFLTYFQNEAQLEKSRLLSDRFSAERPKGSFSTLEIQRTEQGDSAMYLCASSLGGPSSEKLFFGSGTQLSVL.

V and J are TRBV27 and TRBJ1-3, with a possible D match to TRBD1 (6 bases). CDR1 is MNHEY and CDR2 is SMNVEV in the germline V gene (reference sequence). The ends were cut back, 6 bases at V and 2 bases at J, with 23 bases in the middle. The CDR3 runs 18 residues. For the CDR3, the DNA is TGTGCCAGCAGCCCTCGGGCGGGGGGCCGACTCACTGGAAACACCATATATTTT. Translated: CASSPRAGGRLTGNTIYF.

This clone showed up just a few times. V usage is TRBV5-1 and J usage is TRBJ2-1; D possibly matches TRBD1 or TRBD2 (5 bases each). The V end lost 4 bases, the J end lost 0 bases, and 11 bases lay between the germline ends. The CDR3 contains 15 residues. The germline V gene has CDR1 SGHRS and CDR2 YFSETQ. DNA of the CDR3: TGCGCCAGCAGCGGGGACCCCGGCTCCTACAATGAGCAGTTCTTC. Residues: CASSGDPGSYNEQFF.

This clone showed up just once. The rearrangement uses TRBV7-9 and TRBJ2-6; D is possibly TRBD1 or TRBD2 (5 bases each). Germline lookup yields CDR1 SEHNR and CDR2 FQNEAQ (reference sequence). V was pared by 1 base and J by 2 bases, with 12 bases between. This CDR3 spans 17 amino acids. The CDR3 reads CASSLGAGRAGANVLTF. The CDR3 DNA follows: TGTGCCAGCAGCTTAGGGGCAGGGAGAGCTGGGGCCAACGTCCTGACTTTC.

J is TRBJ2-7 and V is TRBV7-8; the match to TRBD2 covers 11 bases. Germline V gene data show CDR1 as SGHVS and CDR2 as FQNEAQ. V dropped 2 bases and J dropped 3; count of bases not matched to a gene: 6. This CDR3 has 16 amino acids. CDR3 nucleotide sequence: TGTGCCAGCAGCTTACGCGGGACTAGCGGCGTCTACGAGCAGTACTTC. Residues: CASSLRGTSGVYEQYF.

The chain recombines TRBV6-1 with TRBJ2-7; weak D call: TRBD1 (5 bases). CDR3 length: 13 residues. V gave up 5 bases and J gave up 2 bases, with 10 bases separating them. Germline V gene lookup returns CDR1 MNHNS and CDR2 SASEGT. CDR3 coding DNA: TGTGCCAGCAGTTTAAGCAGGGCCTACGAGCAGTACTTC. This sequence encodes CASSLSRAYEQYF.